The T cell receptor beta chain under discussion was sequenced for a study of blood T cell repertoires in COVID-19. Looking at the study overall: COVID-19 samples, acute and convalescent, were from the United States, Italy and Spain. PBMCs, B-cell-depleted T cells, or T cells were the source of the cDNA or gDNA that made up the material.

In the study's own analysis: Researchers report that nucleated cell counts were estimated from reference gene primer amplification. Some clones are missing from TCRdb's copy, which holds only in-frame ones; the method was immunoSEQ multiplex PCR. That table supplies the V and J calls and clone size; D and trimming were determined from the DNA. The sample lists around 220,000 clones, 87% occurring once. Participant-given clinical history determined each cohort assignment. The sequenced material came from PBMCs or T cells enriched from blood (not recorded which). The TCR originated in a woman aged 30 to 39 with acute COVID-19.

The CDR3 sequence: CASSLGRGGSGRASYEQYF. CDR3 DNA sequence: TGTGCCAGCAGCTTAGGCCGCGGGGGGAGCGGGAGGGCCTCTTACGAGCAGTACTTC. The J gene is TRBJ2-7, the V gene TRBV11-2, with TRBD2 matching 10 bases. With 1 base clipped from V and 4 bases from J, the junction kept 16 bases outside the gene matches. This CDR3 has 19 residues. Germline V gives CDR1 SGHAT, CDR2 FQNNGV.